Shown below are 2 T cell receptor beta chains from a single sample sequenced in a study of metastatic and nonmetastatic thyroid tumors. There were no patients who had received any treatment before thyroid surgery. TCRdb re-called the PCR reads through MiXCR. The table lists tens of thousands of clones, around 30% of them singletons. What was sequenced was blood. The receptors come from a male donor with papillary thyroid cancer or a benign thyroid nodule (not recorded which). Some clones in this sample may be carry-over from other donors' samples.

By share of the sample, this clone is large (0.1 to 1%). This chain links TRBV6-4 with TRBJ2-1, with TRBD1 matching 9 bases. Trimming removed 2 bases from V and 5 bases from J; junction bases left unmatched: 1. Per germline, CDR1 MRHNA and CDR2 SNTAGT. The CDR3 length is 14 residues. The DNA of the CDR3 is TGTGCCAGCAGTGACGGACAGGGGAACAATGAGCAGTTCTTC. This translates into CASSDGQGNNEQFF.

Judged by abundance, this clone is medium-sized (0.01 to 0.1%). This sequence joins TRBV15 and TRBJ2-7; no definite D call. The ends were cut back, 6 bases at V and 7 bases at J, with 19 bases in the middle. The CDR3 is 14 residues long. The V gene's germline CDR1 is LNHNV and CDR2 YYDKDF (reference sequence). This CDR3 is CATSSFQGMGEQYF. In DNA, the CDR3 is TGTGCCACCAGTAGCTTCCAAGGGATGGGGGAGCAGTACTTC.